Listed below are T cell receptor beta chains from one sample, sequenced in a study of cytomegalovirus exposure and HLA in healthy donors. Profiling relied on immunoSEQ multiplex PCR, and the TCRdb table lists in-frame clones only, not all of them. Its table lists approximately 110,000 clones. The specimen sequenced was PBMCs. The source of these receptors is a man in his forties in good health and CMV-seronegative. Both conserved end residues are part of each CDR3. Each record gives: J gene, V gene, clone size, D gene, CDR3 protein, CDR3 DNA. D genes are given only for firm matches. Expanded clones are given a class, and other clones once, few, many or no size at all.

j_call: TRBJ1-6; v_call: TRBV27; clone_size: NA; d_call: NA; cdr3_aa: CASSRRGMGSPLHF; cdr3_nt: TGTGCCAGCTCCCGGAGAGGGATGGGTTCACCCCTCCACTTT
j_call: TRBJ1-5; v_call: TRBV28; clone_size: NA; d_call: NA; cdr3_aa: CASSLAGNRRVNSNQPQHF; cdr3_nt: TGTGCCAGCAGTTTGGCGGGGAACCGGAGGGTAAATAGCAATCAGCCCCAGCATTTT
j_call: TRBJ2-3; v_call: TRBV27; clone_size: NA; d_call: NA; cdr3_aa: CASSLAYPRKVPDTQYF; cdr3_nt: TGTGCCAGCAGTCTCGCGTATCCCCGCAAAGTCCCAGATACGCAGTATTTT
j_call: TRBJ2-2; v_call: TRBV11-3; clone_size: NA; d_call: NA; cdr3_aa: CASSLAYFAGTGELFF; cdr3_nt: TGTGCCAGCAGCTTAGCTTACTTCGCCGGCACCGGGGAGCTGTTTTTT
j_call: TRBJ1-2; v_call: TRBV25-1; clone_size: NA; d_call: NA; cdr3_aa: CASSDRQGYGYTF; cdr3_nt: TGTGCCAGCAGTGATCGGCAGGGCTATGGCTACACCTTC
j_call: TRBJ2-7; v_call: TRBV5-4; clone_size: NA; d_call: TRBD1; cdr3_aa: CASSFGTGFPYEQYF; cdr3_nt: TGTGCCAGCAGCTTCGGGACAGGATTCCCCTACGAGCAGTACTTC
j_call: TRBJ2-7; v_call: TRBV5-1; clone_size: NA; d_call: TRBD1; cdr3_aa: CASSDPGQGNYEQYF; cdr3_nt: TGCGCCAGCAGCGACCCGGGACAGGGAAACTACGAGCAGTACTTC
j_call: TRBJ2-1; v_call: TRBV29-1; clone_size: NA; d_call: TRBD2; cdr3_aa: CSVDGRERYNEQFF; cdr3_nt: TGCAGCGTTGATGGGCGGGAGCGGTACAATGAGCAGTTCTTC
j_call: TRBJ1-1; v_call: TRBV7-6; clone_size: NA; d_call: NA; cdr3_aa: CASSSQEGGSEAFF; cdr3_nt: TGTGCCAGCAGCTCCCAAGAGGGCGGGTCTGAAGCTTTCTTT
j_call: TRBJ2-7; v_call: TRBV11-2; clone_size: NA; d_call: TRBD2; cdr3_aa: CASSGPSGFYYEQYF; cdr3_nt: TGTGCCAGCAGCGGACCTAGCGGGTTTTACTACGAGCAGTACTTC
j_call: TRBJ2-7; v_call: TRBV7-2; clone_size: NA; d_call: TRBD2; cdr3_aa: CASSLRASGYYEQYF; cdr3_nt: TGTGCCAGCAGCTTAAGGGCTAGCGGTTACTACGAGCAGTACTTC
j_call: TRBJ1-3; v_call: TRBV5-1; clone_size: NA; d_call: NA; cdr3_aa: CASSLGSSGNTIYF; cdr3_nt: TGCGCCAGCAGCTTGGGTAGCTCTGGAAACACCATATATTTT
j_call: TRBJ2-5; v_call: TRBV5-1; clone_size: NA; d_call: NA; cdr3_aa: CASSLQYQETQYF; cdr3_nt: TGCGCCAGCAGCTTGCAGTACCAAGAGACCCAGTACTTC
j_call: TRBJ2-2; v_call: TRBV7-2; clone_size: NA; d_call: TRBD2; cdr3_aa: CASGWKRLAGSNTGELFF; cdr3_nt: TGTGCCAGCGGCTGGAAGAGACTAGCGGGATCGAACACCGGGGAGCTGTTTTTT
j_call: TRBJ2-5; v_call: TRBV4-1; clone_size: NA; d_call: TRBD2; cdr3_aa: CASSLEGGGRAYETQYF; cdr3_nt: TGCGCCAGCAGCCTCGAAGGGGGCGGGAGGGCTTATGAGACCCAGTACTTC
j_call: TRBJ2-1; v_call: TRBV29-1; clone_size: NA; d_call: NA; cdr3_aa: CSATRGEQFF; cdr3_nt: TGCAGCGCCACGCGCGGTGAGCAGTTCTTC
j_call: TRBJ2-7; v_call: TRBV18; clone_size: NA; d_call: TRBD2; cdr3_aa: CASSPIRTSGIPYEQYF; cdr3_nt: TGTGCCAGCTCACCCATACGGACTAGCGGGATCCCCTACGAGCAGTACTTC
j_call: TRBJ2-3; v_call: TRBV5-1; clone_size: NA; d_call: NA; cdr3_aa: CASSLSGLDTQYF; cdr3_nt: TGCGCCAGCAGCTTGTCAGGGTTAGATACGCAGTATTTT
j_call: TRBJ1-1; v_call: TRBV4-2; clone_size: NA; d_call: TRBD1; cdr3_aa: CASSLGQGERDTEAFF; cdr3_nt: TGTGCCAGCAGCCTCGGACAGGGGGAAAGGGACACTGAAGCTTTCTTT
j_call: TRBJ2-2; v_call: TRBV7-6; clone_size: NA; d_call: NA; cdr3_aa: CASSLGRLTGELFF; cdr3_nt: TGTGCCAGCAGCTTAGGGCGACTCACCGGGGAGCTGTTTTTT
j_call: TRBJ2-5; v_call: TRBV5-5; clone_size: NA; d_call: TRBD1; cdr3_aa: CASRTTGGEETQYF; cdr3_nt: TGTGCCAGCAGGACCACAGGGGGAGAAGAGACCCAGTACTTC
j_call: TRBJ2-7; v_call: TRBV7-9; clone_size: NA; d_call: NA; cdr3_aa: CASSHRPSSYEQYF; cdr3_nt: TGTGCCAGCAGCCACCGGCCTAGCAGCTACGAGCAGTACTTC
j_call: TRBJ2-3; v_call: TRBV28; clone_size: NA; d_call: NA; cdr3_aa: CASTTRGAPTDTQYF; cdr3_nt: TGTGCCAGCACCACCCGGGGGGCGCCTACAGATACGCAGTATTTT
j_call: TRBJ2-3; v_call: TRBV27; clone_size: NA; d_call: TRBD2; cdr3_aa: CASSLVRGLAGGRVVDTQYF; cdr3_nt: TGTGCCAGCAGTTTAGTGCGTGGACTAGCGGGAGGCCGGGTGGTAGATACGCAGTATTTT
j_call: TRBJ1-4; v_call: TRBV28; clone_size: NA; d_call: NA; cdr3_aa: CASSPRTEKLFF; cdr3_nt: TGTGCCAGCAGTCCCCGGACAGAAAAACTGTTTTTT
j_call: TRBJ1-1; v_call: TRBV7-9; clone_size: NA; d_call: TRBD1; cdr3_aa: CASSSGTVETGAFF; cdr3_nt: TGTGCCAGCAGCTCGGGGACAGTCGAAACCGGGGCTTTCTTT
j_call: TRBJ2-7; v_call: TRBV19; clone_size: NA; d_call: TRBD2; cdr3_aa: CASSARLADHYEQYF; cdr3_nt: TGTGCCAGTAGTGCTCGACTAGCGGATCACTACGAGCAGTACTTC
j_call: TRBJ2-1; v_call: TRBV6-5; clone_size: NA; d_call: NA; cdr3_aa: CASSYSQVNSYNEQFF; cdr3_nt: TGTGCCAGCAGTTACTCGCAGGTTAACTCCTACAATGAGCAGTTCTTC
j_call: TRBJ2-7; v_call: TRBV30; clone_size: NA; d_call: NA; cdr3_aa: CAWSLGHSREQYF; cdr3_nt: TGTGCCTGGAGCCTAGGACACTCAAGGGAGCAGTACTTC
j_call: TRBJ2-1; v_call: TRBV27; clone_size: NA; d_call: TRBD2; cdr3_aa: CATRPSGRHEQFF; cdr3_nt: TGTGCCACCAGACCTAGCGGGAGACATGAGCAGTTCTTC
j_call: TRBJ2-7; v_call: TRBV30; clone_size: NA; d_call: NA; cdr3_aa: CAWSARRLAYEQYF; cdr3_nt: TGTGCCTGGAGTGCACGCAGGTTAGCCTACGAGCAGTACTTC
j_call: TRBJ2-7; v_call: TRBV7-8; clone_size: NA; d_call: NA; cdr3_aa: CASSLDLSYHEQYF; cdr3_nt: TGTGCCAGCAGCTTAGACTTAAGCTACCACGAGCAGTACTTC
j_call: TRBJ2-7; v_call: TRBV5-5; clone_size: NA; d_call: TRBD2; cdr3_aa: CASSLGTSGSVSSYEQYF; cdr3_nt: TGTGCCAGCAGCTTGGGCACTAGCGGGAGTGTCAGCTCCTACGAGCAGTACTTC
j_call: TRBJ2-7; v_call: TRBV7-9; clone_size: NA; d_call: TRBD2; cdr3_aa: CASSKGLGPEQYF; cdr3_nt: TGTGCCAGCAGCAAGGGACTAGGGCCCGAGCAGTACTTC
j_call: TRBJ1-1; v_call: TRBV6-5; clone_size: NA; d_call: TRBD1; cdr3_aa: CASSPGTGGLTEAFF; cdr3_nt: TGTGCCAGCAGTCCCGGGACAGGGGGTCTAACTGAAGCTTTCTTT
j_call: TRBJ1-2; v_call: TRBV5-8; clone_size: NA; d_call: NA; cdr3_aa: CASSLSGTNYGYTF; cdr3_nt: TGTGCCAGCAGCTTGTCGGGAACTAACTATGGCTACACCTTC
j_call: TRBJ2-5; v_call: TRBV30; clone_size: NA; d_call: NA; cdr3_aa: CAWSAGAETQYF; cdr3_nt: TGTGCCTGGAGTGCGGGAGCAGAGACCCAGTACTTC
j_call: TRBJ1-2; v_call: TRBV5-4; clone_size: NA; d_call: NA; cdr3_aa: CASRQGLNYGYTF; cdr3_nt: TGTGCCAGCAGACAGGGCCTTAACTATGGCTACACCTTC
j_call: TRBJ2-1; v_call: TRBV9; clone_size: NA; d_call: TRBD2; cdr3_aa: CASTRTSGRVVDYNEQFF; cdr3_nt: TGTGCCAGTACGAGGACTAGCGGGAGAGTAGTGGACTACAATGAGCAGTTCTTC
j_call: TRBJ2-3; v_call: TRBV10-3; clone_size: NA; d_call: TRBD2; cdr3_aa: CAIRLAGAPDTQYF; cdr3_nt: TGTGCCATCAGACTAGCGGGAGCTCCCGATACGCAGTATTTT
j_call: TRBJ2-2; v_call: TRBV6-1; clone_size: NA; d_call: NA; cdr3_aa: CASSEAGSPARLFF; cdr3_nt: TGTGCCAGCAGTGAAGCGGGCTCTCCAGCAAGGCTGTTTTTT
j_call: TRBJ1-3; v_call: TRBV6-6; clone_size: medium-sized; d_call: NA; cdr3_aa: CASRGGSSGNTIYF; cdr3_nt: TGTGCCAGCAGAGGAGGCTCCTCTGGAAACACCATATATTTT
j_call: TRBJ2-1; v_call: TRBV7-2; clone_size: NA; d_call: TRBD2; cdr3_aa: CASSSKREGRNEQFF; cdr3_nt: TGTGCCAGCAGCTCCAAGCGGGAGGGCCGAAATGAGCAGTTCTTC
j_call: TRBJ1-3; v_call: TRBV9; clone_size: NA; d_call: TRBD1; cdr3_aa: CASSAGQGPRFSGNTIYF; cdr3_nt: TGTGCCAGCAGCGCGGGACAGGGGCCCCGTTTCTCTGGAAACACCATATATTTT
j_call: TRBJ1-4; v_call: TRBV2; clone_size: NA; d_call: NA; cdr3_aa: CASSGTRGNNEKLFF; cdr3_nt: TGTGCCAGCAGTGGAACCAGGGGAAATAATGAAAAACTGTTTTTT
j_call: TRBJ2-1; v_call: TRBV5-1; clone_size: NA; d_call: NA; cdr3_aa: CASSLDRADNEQFF; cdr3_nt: TGCGCCAGCAGCTTGGACAGGGCCGACAATGAGCAGTTCTTC
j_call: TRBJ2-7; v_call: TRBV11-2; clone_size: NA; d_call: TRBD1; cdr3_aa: CASSLVGTGGYEQYF; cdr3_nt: TGTGCCAGCAGCTTAGTGGGGACAGGGGGCTACGAGCAGTACTTC
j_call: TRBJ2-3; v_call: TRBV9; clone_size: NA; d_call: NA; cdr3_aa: CASSVDPSGGSGADTQYF; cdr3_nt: TGTGCCAGCAGCGTAGACCCATCCGGCGGGTCCGGCGCAGATACGCAGTATTTT
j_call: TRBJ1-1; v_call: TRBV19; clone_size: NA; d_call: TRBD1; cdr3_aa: CASSAGQGYTEAFF; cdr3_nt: TGTGCCAGTAGTGCGGGACAGGGGTACACTGAAGCTTTCTTT
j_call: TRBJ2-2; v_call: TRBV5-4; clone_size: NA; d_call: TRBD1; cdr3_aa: CASSKPGGVGELFF; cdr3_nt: TGTGCCAGCAGTAAGCCAGGGGGCGTCGGGGAGCTGTTTTTT